This entry features one T cell receptor (beta chain) sequence. Its antigen remains unidentified. These data come from a study of cytomegalovirus exposure and HLA in healthy donors. Turning to the study itself: HLA-typed donors were the source of around 77 million unique TCRs held in an early data release.

The CDR3 consists of 15 residues. Germline assignment: CDR1 SGHVS and CDR2 FNYEAQ. Trimming at V came to 5 bases and at J to 3 bases, leaving 8 bases not matched to a gene. Overall study findings and caveats: Most TCR beta V segments were productive about 87% or about 30% of the time in an earlier analysis. Other equally common chains were less clonally expanded than HLA-associated TCR beta chains, a later analysis showed.

PCR employed 60 Vbeta and 13 Jbeta primers. Some clones are missing from TCRdb's copy, which holds only in-frame ones; the method was immunoSEQ multiplex PCR. The sample has roughly 140,000 clones; 64% are singletons. Sequenced material: PBMCs. V and J are TRBV7-6 and TRBJ1-1; 8 bases align to TRBD1. The TCR originated in a woman aged 25 to 39 in good health and CMV-seropositive. The DNA of the CDR3 is TGTGCCAGCAGCACAGGACAGGGAAAGCACACTGAAGCTTTCTTT. It specifies CASSTGQGKHTEAFF.